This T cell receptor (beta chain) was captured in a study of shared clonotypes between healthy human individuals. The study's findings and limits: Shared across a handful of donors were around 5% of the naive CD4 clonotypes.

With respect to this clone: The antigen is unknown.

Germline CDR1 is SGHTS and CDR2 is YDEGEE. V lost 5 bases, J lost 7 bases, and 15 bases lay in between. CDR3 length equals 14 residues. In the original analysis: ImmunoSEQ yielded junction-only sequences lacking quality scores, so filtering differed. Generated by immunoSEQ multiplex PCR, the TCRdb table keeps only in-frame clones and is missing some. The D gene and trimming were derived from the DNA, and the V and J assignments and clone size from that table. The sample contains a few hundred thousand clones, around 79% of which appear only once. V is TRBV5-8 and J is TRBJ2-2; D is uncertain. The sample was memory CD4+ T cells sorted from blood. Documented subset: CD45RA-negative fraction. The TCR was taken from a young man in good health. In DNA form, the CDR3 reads TGTGCCAGCAGACTATCCAAACGTGGCGGGGAGCTGTTTTTT. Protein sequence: CASRLSKRGGELFF.